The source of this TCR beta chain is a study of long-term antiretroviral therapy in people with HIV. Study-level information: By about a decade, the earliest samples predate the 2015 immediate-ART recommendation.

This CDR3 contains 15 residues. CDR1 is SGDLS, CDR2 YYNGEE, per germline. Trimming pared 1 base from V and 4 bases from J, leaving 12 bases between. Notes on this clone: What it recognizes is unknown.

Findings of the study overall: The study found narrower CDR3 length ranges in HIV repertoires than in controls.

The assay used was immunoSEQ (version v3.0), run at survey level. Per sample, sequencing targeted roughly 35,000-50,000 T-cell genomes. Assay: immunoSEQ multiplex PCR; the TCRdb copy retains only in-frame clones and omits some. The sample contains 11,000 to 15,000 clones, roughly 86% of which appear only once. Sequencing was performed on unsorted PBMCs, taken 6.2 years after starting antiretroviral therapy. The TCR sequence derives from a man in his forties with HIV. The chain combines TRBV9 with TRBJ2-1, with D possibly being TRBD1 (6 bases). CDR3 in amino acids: CASSVQTGFYNEQFF. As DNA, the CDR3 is TGTGCCAGCAGCGTACAAACAGGGTTTTACAATGAGCAGTTCTTC.